The subject of this entry is one T cell receptor (beta chain). CDR1 is MNHEY and CDR2 is SVGAGI in the germline V gene. Trimming pared 4 bases from V and 0 bases from J, leaving 19 bases between. The CDR3 is 18 residues long. The sample belongs to a study of CD8 T cells in ankylosing spondylitis. TCRdb re-called the 5' RACE reads through MiXCR, storing one row per CDR3 protein. The sample yields over 95,000 distinct CDR3 sequences, about 7.7% seen once. Sequencing was done on a sample of blood, either unsorted or a sorted T cell fraction (not recorded which). The TCR was taken from a male donor with ankylosing spondylitis or in good health (not recorded which). The rearrangement uses TRBV6-5 and TRBJ1-3; the D gene is possibly TRBD1 (6 bases). As DNA, the CDR3 is TGTGCCAGCAGTTTCTCGGGGGCCCTCGCAAACTCTGGAAACACCATATATTTT. This gives the protein CASSFSGALANSGNTIYF.